The next 26 T cell receptor beta chains were all read from a single sample in a study of OX40 agonist ivuxolimab in advanced cancers. Repertoires were generated with immunoSEQ multiplex PCR, while TCRdb's copy carries only in-frame clones and drops some. The data show 55,000 to 75,000 clones, about 89% seen once. The material was CD4+ or CD8+ T cells sorted from blood, obtained in a trial of the OX40 agonist ivuxolimab. Receptors were obtained from an adult with an advanced solid tumor such as melanoma, head and neck, liver or kidney cancer.

The rearrangement joins TRBV28 to TRBJ2-7; no definite D call. V was clipped by 3 bases and J by 0 bases, with 15 bases between them. The CDR3 is 16 residues long. Germline V lookup: CDR1 MDHEN, CDR2 SYDVKM. DNA of the CDR3: TGTGCCAGCAGTTTTTCCGACTCTGAGAGCTCCTACGAGCAGTACTTC. The encoded protein is CASSFSDSESSYEQYF. Full variable domain (outside the CDR3, taken from reference TRBV28 and TRBJ2-7): DVKVTQSSRYLVKRTGEKVFLECVQDMDHENMFWYRQDPGLGLRLIYFSYDVKMKEKGDIPEGYSVSREKKERFSLILESASTNQTSMYLCASSFSDSESSYEQYFGPGTRLTVT.

This chain links TRBV19 with TRBJ2-3, with 9 bases identical to TRBD2. The length of the CDR3 is 16 residues. CDR1 is LNHDA, CDR2 SQIVND, per germline (reference sequence). V trimming: 5 bases; J trimming: 3 bases; junction bases outside the gene matches: 9. CDR3 coding DNA: TGTGCCAGTAGTCTCCTCCCGGGACTAGCAACAGATACGCAGTATTTT. Protein sequence: CASSLLPGLATDTQYF.

This clone has just a few counts. The chain couples TRBV28 to TRBJ1-2; 9 bases fit TRBD1. Unmatched junction bases numbered 9, after V lost 6 bases and J lost 4 bases. CDR1 and CDR2 from the germline V gene are MDHEN and SYDVKM. CDR3 size: 15 residues. DNA for the CDR3: TGTGCCAGCAGGCGGACAGGGGACCTGGTCTATGGCTACACCTTC. This encodes CASRRTGDLVYGYTF.

This chain joins TRBV2 and TRBJ2-1; D gene ambiguous. Germline CDR1 reads SNHLY; CDR2 reads FYNNEI. This CDR3 has 14 residues. V lost 5 bases and J lost 0, with 8 bases in between. The DNA of the CDR3 is TGTGCCAGCAGTAAAAAGAGCTCCTACAATGAGCAGTTCTTC. This translates into CASSKKSSYNEQFF.

The rearrangement joins TRBV28 to TRBJ2-7; perhaps TRBD2 as D (6 bases). Per germline, CDR1 MDHEN and CDR2 SYDVKM. This CDR3 is 14 amino acids long. V was clipped by 5 bases and J by 3 bases, with 14 bases between them. CDR3 sequence reads: CASSLSRGNYEQYF. The CDR3, as DNA: TGTGCCAGCAGTCTTTCCCGGGGGAACTACGAGCAGTACTTC.

The chain employs TRBV27 and TRBJ2-1, with TRBD2 identical over 7 bases. The CDR3 is 14 residues long. CDR1 and CDR2 (germline): MNHEY, SMNVEV (reference sequence). Trimming cost V 5 bases and J 9 bases; bases outside gene matches: 10. CDR3 coding DNA: TGTGCCAGCAGTGCAGGCGGGAGTGGCGGTGAGCAGTTCTTC. It translates to CASSAGGSGGEQFF.

The rearrangement links TRBV6-5 to TRBJ2-5; 8 nucleotides match TRBD2. Trimming took 7 bases from V and 4 from J; bases not matched to a gene: 11. This CDR3 is 15 amino acids long. CDR1 and CDR2 (germline): MNHEY, SVGAGI. The CDR3 region has the DNA TGTGCCAGCATGGATAGCGGGAATAACGGAGAGACCCAGTACTTC. Translated, it gives CASMDSGNNGETQYF.

The chain has TRBV14 and TRBJ2-7, with D possibly called TRBD1 or TRBD2 (5 bases each). This CDR3 region has 13 residues. CDR1 is SGHDN, CDR2 FVKESK, per germline. V gave up 3 bases and J gave up 3 bases, with 9 bases separating them. The CDR3 is CASSHSGSYEQYF. CDR3 nucleotides: TGTGCCAGCAGCCATTCAGGGAGCTACGAGCAGTACTTC.

The rearrangement joins TRBV7-8 to TRBJ1-1; TRBD1 matches 7 bases. Germline trimming cut 7 bases from V and 6 bases from J; bases unmatched to any gene: 8. The CDR3 length is 13 residues. CDR1 and CDR2 (germline): SGHVS, FQNEAQ. CDR3 loop: CASIPSTGPEAFF. In DNA, the CDR3 is TGTGCCAGCATCCCATCGACAGGGCCTGAAGCTTTCTTT. Drawing the rest from reference TRBV7-8 and TRBJ1-1, the complete variable domain is GAGVSQSPRYKVAKRGQDVALRCDPISGHVSLFWYQQALGQGPEFLTYFQNEAQLDKSGLPSDRFFAERPEGSVSTLKIQRTQQEDSAVYLCASIPSTGPEAFFGQGTRLTVV.

Only one count was recorded for this clone. The chain links TRBV14 to TRBJ2-1, with TRBD2 matching over 8 bases. The CDR3 consists of 16 residues. Trimming at V came to 2 bases and at J to 2 bases, leaving 5 bases not matched to a gene. CDR1 is SGHDN and CDR2 is FVKESK in the germline V gene. CDR3 region: CASSQPGTRAYNEQFF. CDR3 nucleotide sequence: TGTGCCAGCAGCCAACCCGGGACTAGAGCCTACAATGAGCAGTTCTTC.

The chain couples TRBV11-2 to TRBJ2-1; TRBD2 agrees at 11 bases. Germline CDR1 reads SGHAT; CDR2 reads FQNNGV. The CDR3 is 15 residues long. Trimming removed 5 bases from V and 14 bases from J; junction bases left unmatched: 14. CDR3 loop: CASSLGPGLADGEFF. DNA of the CDR3: TGTGCCAGCAGCCTCGGACCGGGACTAGCGGATGGAGAGTTCTTC.

V and J are TRBV7-9 and TRBJ2-7; no clear D. Germline CDR1 SEHNR, CDR2 FQNEAQ (reference sequence). The CDR3 runs to 14 residues. The germline V and J ends were trimmed by 0 bases and 2 bases, with 8 bases remaining between them. The CDR3 DNA reads TGTGCCAGCAGCTTAGCTGGAGCACCCTACGAGCAGTACTTC. Encoded protein: CASSLAGAPYEQYF.

V is TRBV7-9 and J is TRBJ1-2, with D possibly matching TRBD1 (5 bases). The CDR3 totals 12 residues. The V end was cut by 3 bases, the J end by 5 bases, with 7 bases between. Germline CDR1 SEHNR, CDR2 FQNEAQ (reference sequence). Here the CDR3 DNA reads TGTGCCAGCAGCTTCGGGGGGTATGGCTACACCTTC. It yields the protein CASSFGGYGYTF.

This chain uses TRBV9 with TRBJ2-7, with D perhaps matching TRBD1 (6 bases). Germline CDR1 and CDR2: SGDLS and YYNGEE. The CDR3 runs 14 residues. The V end lost 4 bases, the J end lost 9 bases, and 20 bases lay between the germline ends. The CDR3 coding sequence is TGTGCCAGCAGCCCTACACCGGACAGCCCGCTGCAGTACTTC. Translation gives CASSPTPDSPLQYF.

The CDR3 protein is CAISVPIAGTGGAEQYF. DNA for the CDR3: TGTGCCATCAGTGTTCCCATCGCCGGGACAGGGGGCGCCGAGCAGTACTTC. The gene calls are TRBV10-3 and TRBJ2-7, with TRBD1 matching over 12 bases. V was clipped by 4 bases and J by 6 bases; unmatched bases: 13. CDR3 length: 17 amino acids. Germline-derived CDR1 and CDR2 are ENHRY and SYGVKD.

The J gene is TRBJ2-3, the V gene TRBV19; D gene unclear. In germline, CDR1 is LNHDA, CDR2 SQIVND (reference sequence). The V gene lost 3 bases and the J gene lost 0 bases, with 10 bases spanning the gap. This CDR3 has 15 residues. In DNA, the CDR3 is TGTGCCAGTAGTATCCTCAAGACGAGCACAGATACGCAGTATTTT. This translates into CASSILKTSTDTQYF.

This chain connects TRBV27 to TRBJ2-7, with D perhaps being TRBD1 or TRBD2 (6 bases each). V lost 5 bases and J 3 bases, leaving 14 bases between the germline ends. Looked up from germline, CDR1 is MNHEY and CDR2 is SMNVEV (reference sequence). The CDR3 covers 14 residues. The CDR3 region has the DNA TGTGCCAGCAGTCACAGCGGAGGGGGCTACGAGCAGTACTTC. Protein: CASSHSGGGYEQYF.

This clone has only one observation. J is TRBJ2-3 and V is TRBV27, with D perhaps assigned TRBD1 or TRBD2 (5 bases each). The CDR3 is 12 residues long. Trimming removed 3 bases from V and 4 bases from J, with 5 bases in between. Germline loops: CDR1 MNHEY, CDR2 SMNVEV (reference sequence). CDR3 bases: TGTGCCAGCAGTTTGGGACCAGATACGCAGTATTTT. This translates into CASSLGPDTQYF.

The chain employs TRBV7-9 and TRBJ2-3, with TRBD1 identical over 7 bases. This CDR3 spans 15 amino acids. With V trimmed by 3 bases and J by 2 bases, 5 bases remained unmatched. CDR1 is SEHNR and CDR2 is FQNEAQ in the germline V gene (reference sequence). The CDR3 is CASSFRDSYTDTQYF. CDR3 DNA sequence: TGTGCCAGCAGCTTCAGGGACAGCTACACAGATACGCAGTATTTT.

The chain joins TRBV6-5 to TRBJ2-1, with no clear D. Germline loops: CDR1 MNHEY, CDR2 SVGAGI. The CDR3 loop spans 13 amino acids. With 0 bases removed from V and 2 bases from J, the gap between germline ends came to 2 bases. This chain's CDR3 is CASSYSPYNEQFF. CDR3 nucleotides: TGTGCCAGCAGTTACTCTCCCTACAATGAGCAGTTCTTC.

The genes are TRBV19 and TRBJ2-7; 10 bases map to TRBD1. Germline CDR1 LNHDA, CDR2 SQIVND (reference sequence). J gave up 3 bases and V 8 bases, and 4 bases lay outside the gene matches. The CDR3 is 13 amino acids. The CDR3 here is CASAGTGVYEQYF. In DNA, the CDR3 is TGTGCCAGTGCCGGGACAGGGGTCTACGAGCAGTACTTC.

The chain uses TRBV27 and TRBJ2-1, with TRBD1 matching 7 bases. V lost 6 bases to trimming and J lost 2 bases; unmatched junction nucleotides: 7. The CDR3 extends over 15 amino acids. The germline V gene encodes CDR1 MNHEY and CDR2 SMNVEV (reference sequence). As DNA, the CDR3 is TGTGCCAGCAGGCATCGGGACAGCACCTACAATGAGCAGTTCTTC. It specifies CASRHRDSTYNEQFF.

The CDR3, as DNA: TGTGCCAGCAGTGAAGCGGGGACAGGGCTAGCTAACTATGGCTACACCTTC. It translates to CASSEAGTGLANYGYTF. The gene calls are TRBV2 and TRBJ1-2, with 9 bases fitting TRBD1. Germline CDR1 SNHLY, CDR2 FYNNEI. CDR3 length: 17 residues. Trimming cost V 0 bases and J 0 bases; bases outside gene matches: 5.

The chain links TRBV5-5 to TRBJ2-7; D possibly matches TRBD1 or TRBD2 (6 bases each). Trimming cost V 2 bases and J 1 base, with 13 bases left between them. CDR1 is SGHKS and CDR2 is YYEKEE in the germline V gene (reference sequence). This CDR3 has 15 residues. The DNA for the CDR3 is TGTGCCAGCAGCTTAGGAGGGACACCTTCCTACGAGCAGTACTTC. This gives the protein CASSLGGTPSYEQYF.

The gene calls are TRBV28 and TRBJ2-1, with D possibly TRBD1 on 5 matching bases. The germline V and J ends were trimmed by 6 bases and 5 bases, with 5 bases remaining between them. CDR1 is MDHEN, CDR2 SYDVKM, per germline. The CDR3 extends over 11 amino acids. CDR3 protein: CASRDNNEQFF. The CDR3 DNA sequence: TGTGCCAGCAGGGACAACAATGAGCAGTTCTTC.

The rearrangement uses TRBV30 and TRBJ2-7; D may be TRBD1 (5 bases). CDR1 and CDR2 (germline): GTSNPN, SVGIG (reference sequence). The length of the CDR3 is 11 residues. Trimming shortened V by 2 bases and J by 3 bases, and 5 bases separated the two germline ends. In nucleotides, the CDR3 is TGTGCCTGGAGTCAGGGCTACGAGCAGTACTTC. Translating gives CAWSQGYEQYF.